The present TCR beta chain was sequenced within a study of cytomegalovirus exposure and HLA in healthy donors. Data came from immunoSEQ multiplex PCR; TCRdb stores just in-frame clones and leaves some out. The sample lists around 75,000 clones, around 81% seen once, with around 2.9% in the top ten. Trimming removed 5 bases from V and 0 bases from J, with 11 bases in between. Germline V CDR1 and CDR2: LGHNA, YSLEER. The CDR3 extends over 14 amino acids. Sequencing was carried out using PBMCs. This receptor was identified in a young man in good health and CMV-seronegative. The chain employs TRBV4-3 and TRBJ2-7; weak D call: TRBD1 (6 bases). The CDR3 bases are TGCGCCAGCAGCGGAAGGGACAACTCCTACGAGCAGTACTTC. Encoded protein: CASSGRDNSYEQYF.